Shown below are 6 T cell receptor beta chains from a single sample sequenced in a study of blood T cell repertoires in COVID-19. Sequencing was performed with immunoSEQ multiplex PCR; in TCRdb, only in-frame clones are kept and a portion is missing. The sample includes over 250,000 clones, 80% to 95% of them seen just once. The sample consisted of peripheral blood. These receptors were collected from a woman under 40 with COVID-19, enrolled during active disease.

This chain joins TRBV15 and TRBJ1-4; the D gene is possibly TRBD1 (5 bases). The V gene lost 8 bases and the J gene lost 4 bases, with 14 bases spanning the gap. The CDR3 is 14 residues long. The germline V gene encodes CDR1 LNHNV and CDR2 YYDKDF (reference sequence). The CDR3 sequence is CATGIDRNNEKLFF. CDR3 in DNA: TGTGCCACCGGAATTGACAGAAATAATGAAAAACTGTTTTTT. Using reference TRBV15 and TRBJ1-4 for the parts outside the CDR3, the full variable domain is DAMVIQNPRYQVTQFGKPVTLSCSQTLNHNVMYWYQQKSSQAPKLLFHYYDKDFNNEADTPDNFQSRRPNTSFCFLDIRSPGLGDTAMYLCATGIDRNNEKLFFGSGTQLSVL.

The chain recombines TRBV20-1 with TRBJ1-5; D ambiguous. V lost 3 bases and J lost 6, with 15 bases in between. CDR1 is DFQATT, CDR2 SNEGSKA, per germline (reference sequence). This CDR3 spans 14 amino acids. CDR3 residues: CSASAGSEAQPQHF. The CDR3 DNA reads as TGCAGTGCTAGTGCGGGGTCTGAGGCTCAGCCCCAGCATTTT.

The V and J genes are TRBV9 and TRBJ1-1, with D hard to call. V shed 4 bases and J shed 1 base, with 20 bases lying between them. The CDR3 covers 17 residues. From germline, CDR1 is SGDLS and CDR2 YYNGEE. DNA for the CDR3: TGTGCCAGCAGCCCCGGAGACTATGGACGGGGGAACACTGAAGCTTTCTTT. Translating it yields CASSPGDYGRGNTEAFF.

This rearrangement joins TRBV18 to TRBJ1-6, with 9 bases that match TRBD1. CDR3 length: 17 amino acids. The V gene's germline CDR1 is KGHSH and CDR2 LQKENI. V lost 3 bases to trimming and J lost 6 bases; unmatched junction nucleotides: 9. The CDR3 sequence is CASSPGGTGSPNSPLHF. CDR3 sequence (DNA): TGTGCCAGCTCACCTGGCGGGACAGGGAGCCCTAATTCACCCCTCCACTTT.

The V call is TRBV7-8, the J call TRBJ1-3, with D possibly TRBD1 on 5 matching bases. The CDR3 is made up of 14 amino acids. CDR1 is SGHVS and CDR2 is FQNEAQ in the germline V gene. The V end lost 6 bases, the J end lost 3 bases, and 12 bases lay between the germline ends. The CDR3 nucleotides are TGTGCCAGCAGACCATGGAGGGGTGGAAACACCATATATTTT. Residues: CASRPWRGGNTIYF.

The gene calls are TRBV21-1 and TRBJ2-2; no DNA check was done on the table's D call, TRBD2. TRBV21-1 is designated a pseudogene. The CDR3 loop spans 16 amino acids. The CDR3 sequence: CASSKAGRAGTGELFF. DNA for the CDR3: TGTGCCAGCAGCAAAGCCGGGAGAGCGGGGACCGGGGAGCTGTTTTTT.